This T cell receptor (beta chain) was identified during a study of blood T cell repertoires in COVID-19. Across the study: The United States, Italy and Spain supplied acute and convalescent COVID-19 samples. Sources were T cells, B-cell-depleted T cells, or PBMCs; the material itself was cDNA or gDNA.

V lost 0 bases and J 7 bases, leaving 11 bases between the germline ends. The CDR3 spans 14 residues. CDR1 and CDR2 (germline): SGDLS, YYNGEE. Cohort 3 donors were reported recovered after two negative PCRs, clearance, or symptom resolution. Original methodology: For nucleated cells, counts were estimated from reference gene primer amplification. The table came from immunoSEQ multiplex PCR; TCRdb's copy has only in-frame clones and leaves some out. Clone size and V and J calls were adopted from that table, with D and trimming inferred from the DNA. The table has about 64,000 clones, 88% seen once. The V gene is TRBV9, the J gene TRBJ2-1, with TRBD1 as a possible D gene (6 bases). The sequencing input was PBMCs or T cells enriched from blood (not recorded which). The clonotype originates from a woman between 40 and 55 years old who had recovered from COVID-19. CDR3 amino acids: CASSVDRVGNEQFF. CDR3 coding DNA: TGTGCCAGCAGCGTAGACAGGGTAGGTAATGAGCAGTTCTTC.